The 27 T cell receptor beta chains below all came from one sample that was sequenced in a study of OX40 agonist ivuxolimab in advanced cancers. TCRdb's table, derived via immunoSEQ multiplex PCR, lists solely in-frame clones and lacks some. The data show approximately 77,000 clones, more than 80% seen once. The material was CD4+ or CD8+ T cells sorted from blood, obtained in a trial of the OX40 agonist ivuxolimab. These receptors originate from an adult with an advanced solid tumor such as melanoma, head and neck, liver or kidney cancer.

The chain has TRBV28 and TRBJ1-5; perhaps TRBD1 as D (6 bases). Trimming left V 6 bases short and J 6 bases short, with 9 bases between. CDR1 is MDHEN, CDR2 SYDVKM, per germline. The CDR3 totals 12 residues. The CDR3 DNA sequence: TGTGCCAGCAGCCAGGGGAGTCAGCCCCAGCATTTT. This translates into CASSQGSQPQHF.

The chain has TRBV18 and TRBJ1-1; 8 nucleotides align to TRBD1. CDR1 is KGHSH and CDR2 is LQKENI in the germline V gene. This CDR3 is 15 amino acids long. J gave up 5 bases and V 6 bases, and 11 bases lay outside the gene matches. CDR3 amino acids: CASSPGRQGNTEAFF. CDR3 coding DNA: TGTGCCAGCTCTCCGGGCCGACAGGGGAATACTGAAGCTTTCTTT.

The chain employs TRBV30 and TRBJ1-2, with 7 bases identical to TRBD1. With V trimmed by 3 bases and J by 4 bases, 11 bases remained unmatched. The CDR3 consists of 15 residues. Germline CDR1 GTSNPN, CDR2 SVGIG (reference sequence). The CDR3 DNA is TGTGCCTGGAGGGAGGGGGCCGCTGCCCGCTATGGCTACACCTTC. Translating it yields CAWREGAAARYGYTF.

The chain joins TRBV2 to TRBJ2-2; the D is unclear. V was clipped by 6 bases and J by 0 bases, with 8 bases between them. The CDR3 runs to 14 residues. Germline V CDR1 and CDR2: SNHLY, FYNNEI. CDR3 amino acids: CASRRSANTGELFF. In DNA form, the CDR3 reads TGTGCCAGCAGACGTTCCGCGAACACCGGGGAGCTGTTTTTT. The whole variable domain, filled in from reference TRBV2 and TRBJ2-2, reads EPEVTQTPSHQVTQMGQEVILRCVPISNHLYFYWYRQILGQKVEFLVSFYNNEISEKSEIFDDQFSVERPDGSNFTLKIRSTKLEDSAMYFCASRRSANTGELFFGEGSRLTVL.

This clone occurred once. Other DNA variants within this sample encode the same CDR3. The chain is built from TRBV12-5 and TRBJ2-3; D is perhaps TRBD1 (6 bases). Germline V lookup: CDR1 LGHNT, CDR2 FRNRAP. The CDR3 contains 13 residues. The V end was cut by 3 bases, the J end by 3 bases, with 7 bases between. The CDR3 nucleotides read TGTGCTAGTGGTTTAGGGGGTACAGATACGCAGTATTTT. The encoded protein is CASGLGGTDTQYF.

The chain recombines TRBV28 with TRBJ1-1; 7 nucleotides match TRBD1. Germline V lookup: CDR1 MDHEN, CDR2 SYDVKM. The CDR3 length is 14 residues. With 5 bases clipped from V and 5 bases from J, the junction kept 8 bases outside the gene matches. The CDR3 is CASSPGGAGTEAFF. The CDR3 region has the DNA TGTGCCAGCAGTCCAGGGGGGGCGGGGACTGAAGCTTTCTTT.

This chain uses TRBV28 with TRBJ2-7, with D tentatively TRBD1 (6 bases). Germline-derived CDR1 and CDR2 are MDHEN and SYDVKM. V was clipped by 5 bases and J by 8 bases, with 19 bases between them. The CDR3 is 14 amino acids. The CDR3 loop is CASSLSGQNSKQYF. The CDR3 DNA reads TGTGCCAGCAGTCTATCCGGACAGAACTCCAAGCAGTACTTC. Drawing the rest from reference TRBV28 and TRBJ2-7, the complete variable domain is DVKVTQSSRYLVKRTGEKVFLECVQDMDHENMFWYRQDPGLGLRLIYFSYDVKMKEKGDIPEGYSVSREKKERFSLILESASTNQTSMYLCASSLSGQNSKQYFGPGTRLTVT.

The CDR3 sequence: CASSYSWAVNTEAFF. The CDR3 DNA reads as TGTGCCAGCAGTTACTCTTGGGCGGTGAACACTGAAGCTTTCTTT. The genes are TRBV6-6 and TRBJ1-1, with unresolved D. The CDR3 covers 15 residues. Germline assignment: CDR1 MNHNY and CDR2 SVGAGI (reference sequence). V was pared by 0 bases and J by 0 bases, with 8 bases between.

V gene TRBV27 combines with J gene TRBJ2-5, with 9 nucleotides matching TRBD1. The CDR3 length is 15 residues. Trimming cost V 4 bases and J 7 bases; bases outside gene matches: 10. The V gene's germline CDR1 is MNHEY and CDR2 SMNVEV (reference sequence). CDR3 in amino acids: CASSSPGTGTPTQYF. CDR3 sequence (DNA): TGTGCCAGCAGTTCTCCCGGGACAGGGACTCCGACCCAGTACTTC.

V gene TRBV5-1 combines with J gene TRBJ1-2, with D unresolved. In germline, CDR1 is SGHRS, CDR2 YFSETQ. This CDR3 comprises 12 residues. The ends were cut back, 0 bases at V and 8 bases at J, with 8 bases in the middle. The CDR3 sequence: CASSLDRSGYTF. The CDR3, as DNA: TGCGCCAGCAGCTTGGACAGATCCGGCTACACCTTC.

The genes are TRBV10-3 and TRBJ2-1; tentatively, D is TRBD2 (6 bases). V lost 2 bases and J 3 bases, leaving 11 bases between the germline ends. CDR3 length: 15 residues. CDR1 is ENHRY and CDR2 is SYGVKD in the germline V gene. CDR3 nucleotides: TGTGCCATCAGTGAGCGGCGGGACTTCTACAATGAGCAGTTCTTC. Translation gives CAISERRDFYNEQFF.

The chain employs TRBV5-1 and TRBJ1-5, with TRBD1 as a possible D gene (5 bases). Trimming took 0 bases from V and 6 from J, leaving 16 bases between them. Per the germline V gene, CDR1 is SGHRS and CDR2 is YFSETQ. The CDR3 is 16 amino acids. In DNA form, the CDR3 reads TGCGCCAGCAGCTTGGGAACGGTGGGGGGAAGTCAGCCCCAGCATTTT. As protein: CASSLGTVGGSQPQHF.

The chain links TRBV20-1 to TRBJ2-7; weak D call: TRBD1 (5 bases). The V and J ends lost 6 bases and 7 bases respectively, with 10 bases between them. The CDR3 totals 10 residues. Looked up from germline, CDR1 is DFQATT and CDR2 is SNEGSKA (reference sequence). Written as DNA, the CDR3 is TGCAGTGCGGACACCGGGGAGCAGTACTTC. It is translated as CSADTGEQYF.

The genes are TRBV11-3 and TRBJ2-1; a possible D gene is TRBD2 (5 bases). Trimming shortened V by 1 base and J by 1 base, and 14 bases separated the two germline ends. CDR3 size: 17 residues. The germline gives CDR1 SGHNT, CDR2 YENEEA. The CDR3 sequence: CASSLVGGPASYNEQFF. The CDR3 bases are TGTGCCAGCAGCTTAGTTGGCGGGCCCGCGTCCTACAATGAGCAGTTCTTC.

V and J are TRBV29-1 and TRBJ2-7; D is possibly TRBD1 (6 bases). The germline V and J ends were trimmed by 6 bases and 9 bases, with 18 bases remaining between them. The CDR3 runs 12 residues. The germline V gene has CDR1 SQVTM and CDR2 ANQGSEA. The CDR3 loop is CSVHLQGTMQYF. CDR3 coding DNA: TGCAGCGTGCACCTCCAGGGGACAATGCAGTACTTC.

The chain combines TRBV7-3 with TRBJ1-2; a possible D gene is TRBD1 (5 bases). Germline CDR1 and CDR2: SGHTA and FQGTGA. This CDR3 is 15 amino acids long. With 1 base removed from V and 0 bases from J, the gap between germline ends came to 9 bases. The CDR3 is CASSLRAGPNYGYTF. CDR3 in DNA: TGTGCCAGCAGCTTAAGGGCAGGGCCTAACTATGGCTACACCTTC.

This clone was detected only once. The rearrangement uses TRBV5-1 and TRBJ2-2; no reliable D call. Trimming removed 5 bases at V and 6 bases at J, with 11 bases between. This CDR3 comprises 13 residues. CDR1 is SGHRS and CDR2 is YFSETQ in the germline V gene. CDR3 in amino acids: CASSRPGAGELFF. The CDR3 DNA reads TGCGCCAGCAGTCGTCCCGGTGCCGGGGAGCTGTTTTTT.

In this sample, this clone turned up a few times. CDR3 DNA sequence: TGTGCCAGCAGTTTGGACAGGGTCACTGAAGCTTTCTTT. This translates into CASSLDRVTEAFF. This sequence joins TRBV7-2 and TRBJ1-1; 8 nucleotides align to TRBD1. With V trimmed by 6 bases and J by 4 bases, 4 bases remained unmatched. Germline CDR1 reads SGHTA; CDR2 reads FQGNSA. The CDR3 loop spans 13 amino acids.

This clone was observed once. The rearrangement joins TRBV10-3 to TRBJ2-3; 7 bases match TRBD1. From germline, CDR1 is ENHRY and CDR2 SYGVKD. The CDR3 has 15 residues. V gave up 4 bases and J gave up 2 bases; unmatched junction bases: 6. The DNA for the CDR3 is TGTGCCATCAGTGGAACAGGGGAGTCCACAGATACGCAGTATTTT. Protein: CAISGTGESTDTQYF.

This clone has more than one count but fewer than ten. The V call is TRBV11-3, the J call TRBJ2-1, with 8 nucleotides matching TRBD2. Per the germline V gene, CDR1 is SGHNT and CDR2 is YENEEA. The CDR3 is 13 amino acids. The V and J ends lost 5 bases and 8 bases, in that order; junction bases with no gene match: 5. DNA of the CDR3: TGTGCCAGCAGCGTTAGCGGGAAACATGAGCAGTTCTTC. Its translation: CASSVSGKHEQFF.

In DNA, the CDR3 is TGTGCCAGCAGCTTTTTTCGCAGGGACTATGGCTACACCTTC. Translated, it gives CASSFFRRDYGYTF. This rearrangement joins TRBV7-2 to TRBJ1-2; weak D call: TRBD1 (5 bases). Deletions cut 3 bases from V and 3 bases from J, with 11 bases between. CDR3 length: 14 residues. Per the germline V gene, CDR1 is SGHTA and CDR2 is FQGNSA. Full variable domain (remainder filled in from reference TRBV7-2 and TRBJ1-2): GAGVSQSPSNKVTEKGKDVELRCDPISGHTALYWYRQSLGQGLEFLIYFQGNSAPDKSGLPSDRFSAERTGGSVSTLTIQRTQQEDSAVYLCASSFFRRDYGYTFGSGTRLTVV.

This rearrangement joins TRBV7-9 to TRBJ2-3; 11 bases match TRBD2. Losses at the gene ends were 4 bases for V and 4 bases for J; bases not matched to a gene: 4. This CDR3 has 15 residues. CDR1 SEHNR and CDR2 FQNEAQ come from the germline V gene (reference sequence). The DNA of the CDR3 is TGTGCCAGCAGCTCCTTAGCGGGAGGGGCAGATACGCAGTATTTT. Its translation: CASSSLAGGADTQYF.

The chain recombines TRBV7-9 with TRBJ1-2; 9 bases agree with TRBD1. Germline CDR1 is SEHNR and CDR2 is FQNEAQ (reference sequence). The CDR3 runs to 16 residues. J gave up 4 bases and V 4 bases, and 10 bases lay outside the gene matches. The CDR3 DNA follows: TGTGCCAGCAGCTACGACCCGGGACAGGGCTTCTATGGCTACACCTTC. Protein product: CASSYDPGQGFYGYTF.

The chain is built from TRBV19 and TRBJ1-3; D gene uncertain. The ends were cut back, 3 bases at V and 0 bases at J, with 9 bases in the middle. Germline V gene lookup returns CDR1 LNHDA and CDR2 SQIVND (reference sequence). The CDR3 loop spans 15 amino acids. CDR3 nucleotides: TGTGCCAGTAGTATTGGGCAGTTCTCTGGAAACACCATATATTTT. This sequence encodes CASSIGQFSGNTIYF.

CDR3 bases: TGTGCCAGCAGCAATCGGGCGGACCAAGAGACCCAGTACTTC. Residues: CASSNRADQETQYF. The chain links TRBV11-1 to TRBJ2-5; D gene unclear. The CDR3 has 14 residues. Germline V gene sequence: CDR1 SGHAT, CDR2 FQDESV (reference sequence). Deletions cut 5 bases from V and 0 bases from J, with 10 bases between.

The chain joins TRBV5-5 to TRBJ2-5; D ambiguous. The CDR3 runs 15 residues. Germline loops: CDR1 SGHKS, CDR2 YYEKEE (reference sequence). V dropped 6 bases and J dropped 4 bases, with 19 bases sitting between them. Here the CDR3 reads CASTDPRVKIETQYF. The CDR3 bases are TGTGCCAGCACCGACCCCCGGGTAAAAATAGAGACCCAGTACTTC.

The chain is built from TRBV19 and TRBJ1-3; D may be TRBD1 (5 bases). The CDR3 extends over 15 amino acids. Germline lookup yields CDR1 LNHDA and CDR2 SQIVND (reference sequence). V was pared by 4 bases and J by 5 bases, with 15 bases between. The CDR3 DNA reads TGTGCCAGTAGTACGGGACCGGCGATTAGAAACACCATATATTTT. Translation: CASSTGPAIRNTIYF.